Below, 30 T cell receptor beta chains from the same sample are listed, as sequenced in a study of T cell repertoires in cytomegalovirus infection. Each CDR3 protein gets one entry after TCRdb re-called the reads with MiXCR. The sample has just under 500,000 distinct CDR3 sequences, roughly 34% seen once. These receptors' targets are unknown. The input for sequencing was cultured PBMCs, taken from culture after CMV antigen stimulation. The receptors here all came from a human donor in good health (CMV status not recorded). Some clones in this sample may be carry-over from other donors' samples.

J is TRBJ2-5 and V is TRBV6-2 or TRBV6-3; 11 nucleotides match TRBD1. The trim removed 5 bases at V and 5 bases at J, leaving 10 bases unmatched. CDR3 length: 16 amino acids. Germline V CDR1 and CDR2: MNHEY, SVGEGT. In nucleotides, the CDR3 is TGTGCCAGCAGTCGTTTCGGACAGGGGGCTGGGGAGACCCAGTACTTC. This sequence encodes CASSRFGQGAGETQYF.

This clonotype showed up just a few times. The chain links TRBV12-3 or TRBV12-4 to TRBJ2-5; TRBD2 agrees at 10 bases. Trimming at V came to 7 bases and at J to 4 bases, leaving 12 bases not matched to a gene. This CDR3 comprises 16 residues. CDR3 DNA: TGTGCCAGCACCCCGTGGGCTAGCGGGAGTAGAGAGACCCAGTACTTC. Protein sequence: CASTPWASGSRETQYF.

This clonotype has just a few counts. The chain has TRBV6-1 and TRBJ2-7, with 12 bases fitting TRBD1. With V trimmed by 4 bases and J by 4 bases, 11 bases remained unmatched. The CDR3 has 17 residues. Germline V lookup: CDR1 MNHNS, CDR2 SASEGT. The CDR3: CASSAKGPGQGAYEQYF. Written as DNA, the CDR3 is TGTGCCAGCAGTGCCAAGGGTCCGGGACAGGGGGCTTACGAGCAGTACTTC.

About this clonotype: This may come from a read error, since a much larger clone is one base off. The rearrangement uses TRBV19 and TRBJ2-5, with D possibly matching TRBD2 (5 bases). The CDR3 spans 18 residues. Germline V gives CDR1 LNHDA, CDR2 SQIVND (reference sequence). V was pared by 6 bases and J by 2 bases, with 25 bases between. CDR3 nucleotides: TGTGCCAGTAGAACCTCTAGAGGGTCTGTTCGGGATCAAGAGACCCAGTACTTC. It codes for CASRTSRGSVRDQETQYF. Full variable domain (missing parts from reference TRBV19 and TRBJ2-5): DGGITQSPKYLFRKEGQNVTLSCEQNLNHDAMYWYRQDPGQGLRLIYYSQIVNDFQKGDIAEGYSVSREKKESFPLTVTSAQKNPTAFYLCASRTSRGSVRDQETQYFGPGTRLLVL.

The rearrangement links TRBV10-3 to TRBJ2-1; TRBD2 agrees at 13 bases. The CDR3 length is 16 residues. V lost 4 bases to trimming and J lost 4 bases; unmatched junction nucleotides: 4. Germline CDR1 reads ENHRY; CDR2 reads SYGVKD. In DNA, the CDR3 is TGTGCCATCAGTGGCGGACTAGCGGGAGAGTACAATGAGCAGTTCTTC. As protein: CAISGGLAGEYNEQFF.

This clonotype was detected a few times. This rearrangement joins TRBV20-1 to TRBJ1-5, with a weak D call TRBD1 (5 bases). Germline assignment: CDR1 DFQATT and CDR2 SNEGSKA (reference sequence). Trimming stripped 6 bases from V and 0 bases from J, with 15 bases between. This CDR3 region has 15 residues. As DNA, the CDR3 is TGCAGTGCAACTCCGGGGCTCTATAGCAATCAGCCCCAGCATTTT. Its translation: CSATPGLYSNQPQHF.

This chain connects TRBV9 to TRBJ2-6; TRBD2 matches 7 bases. Germline CDR1 SGDLS, CDR2 YYNGEE. The V segment lost 4 bases and the J segment 3 bases; nucleotides outside the gene matches: 16. CDR3 size: 19 residues. In DNA form, the CDR3 reads TGTGCCAGCAGCCATGGGGGGGGTCAGGGCGGAGGTGGGGCCAACGTCCTGACTTTC. This codes for CASSHGGGQGGGGANVLTF.

Only a few counts were recorded for this clonotype. This chain uses TRBV7-2 with TRBJ1-2, with D perhaps matching TRBD1 (6 bases). CDR1 is SGHTA, CDR2 FQGNSA, per germline. This CDR3 comprises 14 residues. The V end was cut by 5 bases, the J end by 4 bases, with 14 bases between. Written as DNA, the CDR3 is TGTGCCAGCAGCCACGGGACAAAGGTCTATGGCTACACCTTC. It encodes CASSHGTKVYGYTF.

The J gene is TRBJ1-4, the V gene TRBV7-9; D remains ambiguous. Germline V CDR1 and CDR2: SEHNR, FQNEAQ (reference sequence). The CDR3 covers 14 residues. V was shortened by 2 bases and J by 1 base, with 5 bases between the two germline ends. The CDR3 is CASSLLLTNEKLFF. DNA of the CDR3: TGTGCCAGCAGCTTATTGTTAACTAATGAAAAACTGTTTTTT.

The chain couples TRBV23-1 to TRBJ2-1, with TRBD1 identical over 9 bases. TRBV23-1 is an ORF, with its function uncertain. CDR3 length: 16 amino acids. The V and J ends lost 5 bases and 5 bases, in that order; junction bases with no gene match: 10. This CDR3 is CASSNLGTGSHNEQFF. The CDR3 nucleotides read TGCGCCAGCAGTAATCTCGGGACAGGGTCGCACAATGAGCAGTTCTTC.

The rearrangement links TRBV5-4 to TRBJ2-3, with D perhaps being TRBD1 or TRBD2 (6 bases each). The V gene's germline CDR1 is SGHNT and CDR2 YYREEE (reference sequence). With 4 bases removed from V and 1 base from J, the gap between germline ends came to 10 bases. CDR3 size: 14 residues. In DNA, the CDR3 is TGTGCCAGCAGCGCGGGACAACGCACAGATACGCAGTATTTT. As protein: CASSAGQRTDTQYF.

This clonotype was seen more than once but under ten times. CDR3 sequence (DNA): TGTGCCATCAGTGAGTCCAGGACGAACACTGAAGCTTTCTTT. This translates into CAISESRTNTEAFF. The gene calls are TRBV10-3 and TRBJ1-1, with no clear D. This CDR3 region has 14 residues. Germline V gene data show CDR1 as ENHRY and CDR2 as SYGVKD. Trimming took off 0 bases at V and 1 base at J, with 6 bases between the two ends.

Here the CDR3 DNA reads TGTGCCAGCAGGGTCGGCGGGAGGGATGAGCAGTTCTTC. Protein: CASRVGGRDEQFF. The rearrangement uses TRBV27 and TRBJ2-1; TRBD2 aligns across 9 bases. The CDR3 spans 13 residues. J lost 8 bases, V lost 6 bases, and 5 bases had no gene match. Germline V gene lookup returns CDR1 MNHEY and CDR2 SMNVEV (reference sequence).

The rearrangement joins TRBV9 to TRBJ1-2, with D possibly TRBD1 on 5 matching bases. Trimming removed 0 bases from V and 5 bases from J, with 14 bases in between. Germline V lookup: CDR1 SGDLS, CDR2 YYNGEE. The CDR3 is 15 residues long. This CDR3 reads CASSVGSGTRYGYTF. The CDR3 region has the DNA TGTGCCAGCAGCGTAGGCTCAGGGACCCGATATGGCTACACCTTC.

The chain joins TRBV27 to TRBJ1-2, with TRBD1 as a possible D gene (6 bases). Germline assignment: CDR1 MNHEY and CDR2 SMNVEV (reference sequence). CDR3 length: 19 residues. V lost 5 bases and J lost 3, with 28 bases in between. The CDR3 protein is CASSHLQRGGLAVDYGYTF. CDR3 coding DNA: TGTGCCAGCAGTCACCTCCAGAGGGGGGGTTTAGCAGTTGACTATGGCTACACCTTC.

The rearrangement links TRBV15 to TRBJ1-3; 7 positions agree with TRBD1. Germline-derived CDR1 and CDR2 are LNHNV and YYDKDF (reference sequence). The CDR3 consists of 17 residues. The V gene end was trimmed by 0 bases and the J gene end by 4 bases; junction bases not matched to a gene: 9. The CDR3 here is CATSRDPGQISGNTIYF. CDR3 coding DNA: TGTGCCACCAGCAGAGATCCGGGACAGATTTCCGGAAACACCATATATTTT.

The CDR3, as DNA: TGTGCCAGTAGTATGGGACTGGGCAATGAGCAGTTCTTC. Amino acid sequence: CASSMGLGNEQFF. The V and J genes are TRBV19 and TRBJ2-1, with D tentatively TRBD2 (6 bases). V lost 3 bases and J 6 bases, leaving 9 bases between the germline ends. The germline CDR1 and CDR2 sequences are LNHDA and SQIVND (reference sequence). The CDR3 sequence is 13 residues long. Full variable domain (rest looked up from reference TRBV19 and TRBJ2-1): DGGITQSPKYLFRKEGQNVTLSCEQNLNHDAMYWYRQDPGQGLRLIYYSQIVNDFQKGDIAEGYSVSREKKESFPLTVTSAQKNPTAFYLCASSMGLGNEQFFGPGTRLTVL.

The rearrangement links TRBV18 to TRBJ1-3, with TRBD1 as a possible D gene (6 bases). Per germline, CDR1 KGHSH and CDR2 LQKENI. The CDR3 runs to 15 residues. Trimming took 7 bases from V and 0 from J, leaving 13 bases between them. The CDR3 DNA sequence: TGTGCCAGCTGGCAGGGGAGCAGCTCTGGAAACACCATATATTTT. Residues: CASWQGSSSGNTIYF.

There are a few counts of this clonotype. The chain joins TRBV24-1 to TRBJ2-3; 10 bases are a match to TRBD2. After removal of 4 bases from V and 0 bases from J, the junction contained 6 bases not matched to a gene. CDR1 and CDR2 (germline): KGHDR, SFDVKD. The length of the CDR3 is 17 residues. CDR3 nucleotides: TGTGCCACCAGTGAGAGCGGGAGGGCCCTGAGCACAGATACGCAGTATTTT. Translated: CATSESGRALSTDTQYF.

V and J are TRBV19 and TRBJ2-7; tentatively, D is TRBD2 (5 bases). Trimming cost V 3 bases and J 6 bases, with 12 bases left between them. The CDR3 runs to 13 residues. Germline-derived CDR1 and CDR2 are LNHDA and SQIVND (reference sequence). CDR3 residues: CASSISGKGEQYF. CDR3 bases: TGTGCCAGTAGTATCTCCGGGAAGGGCGAGCAGTACTTC. Looking up the rest from reference TRBV19 and TRBJ2-7 gives the full variable domain: DGGITQSPKYLFRKEGQNVTLSCEQNLNHDAMYWYRQDPGQGLRLIYYSQIVNDFQKGDIAEGYSVSREKKESFPLTVTSAQKNPTAFYLCASSISGKGEQYFGPGTRLTVT.

There are a few counts of this clonotype. The J gene is TRBJ1-1, the V gene TRBV10-3; 10 nucleotides match TRBD1. The CDR3 spans 15 residues. The junction had 7 bases not matched to a gene; V was cut back by 5 bases and J by 4 bases. Looked up from germline, CDR1 is ENHRY and CDR2 is SYGVKD. The CDR3 is CAISPGQGGFTEAFF. The CDR3 DNA reads as TGTGCCATCAGTCCCGGACAGGGGGGATTCACTGAAGCTTTCTTT.

This chain uses TRBV7-3 with TRBJ2-2; D gene unclear. Germline values: CDR1 SGHTA, CDR2 FQGTGA. V shed 5 bases and J shed 0 bases, with 13 bases lying between them. This CDR3 is 16 amino acids long. The DNA of the CDR3 is TGTGCCAGCAGCCCCAGGAGCGCGCCGAACACCGGGGAGCTGTTTTTT. Residues: CASSPRSAPNTGELFF.

The chain uses TRBV24-1 and TRBJ2-3; TRBD2 agrees at 11 bases. CDR1 and CDR2 from the germline V gene are KGHDR and SFDVKD. There are 15 residues in the CDR3. The trim removed 9 bases at V and 2 bases at J, leaving 6 bases unmatched. CDR3 in DNA: TGTGCCACCGGACCGGGACTAGCGGACACAGATACGCAGTATTTT. Translating it yields CATGPGLADTDTQYF.

About this clonotype itself: Mismatch with germline at one junction end may stem from a read error. The chain employs TRBV12-3 or TRBV12-4 and TRBJ1-2; tentative D call: TRBD1 (6 bases). The CDR3 has 17 amino acids. CDR3 bases: TGTGCCAGCAGTTTAGCGCTGTCGGGGGCGGCTAACTATGGCTACGCCTTC. Protein: CASSLALSGAANYGYAF.

V gene TRBV6-2 or TRBV6-3 combines with J gene TRBJ1-4; D call uncertain. This CDR3 spans 11 amino acids. CDR1 is MNHEY and CDR2 is SVGEGT in the germline V gene. V lost 1 base and J lost 7, with 1 base in between. The CDR3 bases are TGTGCCAGCAGTTACTTTGAAAAACTGTTTTTT. This gives the protein CASSYFEKLFF.

This clonotype was observed many times. The gene calls are TRBV28 and TRBJ1-1; no clear D. This CDR3 comprises 13 residues. V was clipped by 5 bases and J by 1 base, with 8 bases between them. Germline values: CDR1 MDHEN, CDR2 SYDVKM. The CDR3 loop reads CASSLNGNTEAFF. CDR3 nucleotides: TGTGCCAGCAGTCTAAACGGGAACACTGAAGCTTTCTTT.

The table lists this clonotype with a few counts. The chain has TRBV19 and TRBJ2-1, with TRBD2 identical over 7 bases. J gave up 5 bases and V 6 bases, and 19 bases lay outside the gene matches. The CDR3 extends over 18 amino acids. From germline, CDR1 is LNHDA and CDR2 SQIVND (reference sequence). CDR3 in DNA: TGTGCCAGTAGCCGAGACCTGATTCCGGGACTAACCCACAATGAGCAGTTCTTC. Translation: CASSRDLIPGLTHNEQFF.

This clonotype was detected only a few times. This chain connects TRBV12-3 or TRBV12-4 to TRBJ2-5; D remains unclear. Trimming removed 3 bases from V and 2 bases from J, with 16 bases in between. This CDR3 region has 16 residues. The CDR3 nucleotides read TGTGCCAGCAGTTTGAGTTTGGGGTTAATACAAGAGACCCAGTACTTC. Translated, it gives CASSLSLGLIQETQYF.

The CDR3 loop reads CASSERVSGRPYV. CDR3 in DNA: TGTGCCAGCAGCGAAAGAGTTTCGGGAAGACCGTACGTC. The V call is TRBV7-2, the J call TRBJ2-7; the D gene is possibly TRBD2 (5 bases). Germline V gene data show CDR1 as SGHTA and CDR2 as FQGNSA. The CDR3 totals 13 residues. The V gene lost 5 bases and the J gene lost 12 bases, with 20 bases spanning the gap.

The rearrangement uses TRBV4-1 and TRBJ2-3; the match to TRBD2 covers 7 bases. The germline CDR1 and CDR2 sequences are MGHRA and YSYEKL. J lost 0 bases, V lost 1 base, and 7 bases had no gene match. There are 17 residues in the CDR3. The CDR3 loop reads CASSQGWGGRSTDTQYF. CDR3 sequence (DNA): TGCGCCAGCAGCCAAGGATGGGGGGGAAGGAGCACAGATACGCAGTATTTT.